This T cell receptor (beta chain) was documented in a study of cytomegalovirus exposure and HLA in healthy donors. The study ran its PCR with 60 Vbeta and 13 Jbeta primers. Measured with immunoSEQ multiplex PCR; TCRdb has only the in-frame clones, and not every one. The data contain under 200,000 clones, 65% to 90% of them singletons. Comments on this clone: Its specificity is not known.

Study outcomes and limitations: Reportedly, HLA-A and HLA-B alleles of most subjects were accurately predicted from TCR beta. Evidence from a later analysis indicated that most CMV-associated TCR beta chains looked HLA-restricted. Later analysis identified a missense DCLRE1C variant that was linked to TCR beta V- and J-gene trimming.

The CDR3 is 15 residues long. J lost 4 bases, V lost 2 bases, and 8 bases had no gene match. Germline V CDR1 and CDR2: SGHVS, FNYEAQ. Material for sequencing was PBMCs. The V gene is TRBV7-6, the J gene TRBJ2-7; 7 nucleotides align to TRBD1. The receptor's source is a male donor in good health and CMV-seronegative. CDR3: CASSLTDRAEYEQYF. DNA for the CDR3: TGTGCCAGCAGCTTAACCGACAGGGCTGAATACGAGCAGTACTTC.